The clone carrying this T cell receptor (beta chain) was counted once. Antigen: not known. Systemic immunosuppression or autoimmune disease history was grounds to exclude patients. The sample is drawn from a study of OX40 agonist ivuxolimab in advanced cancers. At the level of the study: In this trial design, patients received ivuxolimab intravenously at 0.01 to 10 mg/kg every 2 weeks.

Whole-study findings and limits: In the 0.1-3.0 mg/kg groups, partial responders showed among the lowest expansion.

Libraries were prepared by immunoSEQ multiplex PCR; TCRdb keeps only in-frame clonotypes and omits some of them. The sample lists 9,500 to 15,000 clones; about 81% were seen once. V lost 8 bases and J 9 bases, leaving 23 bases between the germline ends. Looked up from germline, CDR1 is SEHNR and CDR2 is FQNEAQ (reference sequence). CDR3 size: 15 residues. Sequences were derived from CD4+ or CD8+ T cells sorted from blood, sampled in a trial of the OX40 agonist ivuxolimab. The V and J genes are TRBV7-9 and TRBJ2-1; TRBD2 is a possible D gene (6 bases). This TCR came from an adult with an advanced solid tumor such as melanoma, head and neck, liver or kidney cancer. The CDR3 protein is CASATRTTYRFEQFF. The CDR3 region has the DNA TGTGCCAGCGCCACTAGGACTACGTACAGGTTTGAGCAGTTCTTC.